This T cell receptor beta chain was captured by sequencing in a study of tumor-infiltrating lymphocytes in primary liver carcinoma. Study information: Every sample contained roughly 3.5 to 8 million productive TCRbeta reads, and these numbers were similar from one tissue type to another.

The V and J ends lost 5 bases and 5 bases respectively, with 15 bases between them. The CDR3 length is 14 residues. Germline V lookup: CDR1 MDHEN, CDR2 SYDVKM. Investigators took RNA and DNA out together from 20-30 mg of unsorted bulk tissue. This clonotype turned up a few times. The investigators made TCR beta cDNA from about 0.45 ug total RNA, using a constant-region primer. Three rounds of nested multiplex PCR with slightly modified ARM-PCR produced TCR beta libraries. A C-beta reverse primer was combined with TRBV1-TRBV30 forward primers in the first two PCR rounds, and each round had approximately 9 cycles. TCRdb itself ran the multiplex PCR reads through MiXCR, one entry per CDR3 protein. This sample has 100,000 to 150,000 distinct CDR3 sequences, with around 64% found just once.

V and J are TRBV28 and TRBJ2-5; possible D gene TRBD1, 5 bases. The receptor was isolated from a woman in her sixties with primary liver carcinoma and hepatitis B virus infection. Sequencing was done on a sample of liver tumor tissue from sampling region 3. This sample's subset: tumor region T3, left-lateral pole. In DNA form, the CDR3 reads TGTGCCAGCAGTCTACAGACAGTACGGGAGACCCAGTACTTC. Its translation: CASSLQTVRETQYF.